Listed here are 2 T cell receptor beta chains from one sample, sequenced in a study of radiotherapy plus CTLA-4 blockade in lung cancer. Here immunoSEQ multiplex PCR was the method, and the copy in TCRdb shows in-frame clones only, minus some. The sample has tens of thousands of clones, more than 60% seen once. Sequencing was performed on peripheral blood, taken from a patient treated with radiotherapy plus ipilimumab. These receptors originate from a human donor with non-small cell lung cancer who had a partial response to radiotherapy plus ipilimumab.

The V call is TRBV29-1, the J call TRBJ1-1; TRBD1 matches 7 bases. J was trimmed by 1 base and V by 7 bases; bases with no gene match: 3. The CDR3 spans 12 residues. From germline, CDR1 is SQVTM and CDR2 ANQGSEA. Here the CDR3 reads CSAGTANTEAFF. CDR3 nucleotide sequence: TGCAGCGCCGGGACAGCGAACACTGAAGCTTTCTTT.

Remarks on this clone: The identical CDR3 is also encoded by other nucleotide sequences in the sample. This chain connects TRBV14 to TRBJ1-2; unclear D gene. The V end was cut by 3 bases, the J end by 7 bases, with 9 bases between. This CDR3 is built from 12 residues. Germline V gives CDR1 SGHDN, CDR2 FVKESK. The CDR3 is CASSQDGAGYTF. In DNA form, the CDR3 reads TGTGCCAGCAGCCAGGATGGAGCTGGCTACACCTTC.